These 15 T cell receptor beta chains were all obtained from the same sample, sequenced in a study of T cell responses to AZD1222 COVID-19 vaccine. The assay was immunoSEQ multiplex PCR, and TCRdb's table has in-frame clones only and misses some. The profile covers 190,000 or so clones, with about 89% appearing a single time and around 3.6% taken by the ten largest. Sequenced material: peripheral blood, taken 28 days after the second AZD1222 dose. Receptors were obtained from an adult who received the AZD1222 COVID-19 vaccine.

The chain employs TRBV29-1 and TRBJ2-7, with TRBD1 as a possible D gene (6 bases). The V gene's germline CDR1 is SQVTM and CDR2 ANQGSEA. V lost 6 bases and J 0 bases, leaving 18 bases between the germline ends. The CDR3 is 15 amino acids. The CDR3, as DNA: TGCAGCGTAGCGACAGGAATGGGGAGCTCCTACGAGCAGTACTTC. It is translated as CSVATGMGSSYEQYF.

The chain links TRBV27 to TRBJ1-6; D is uncertain. Germline CDR1 reads MNHEY; CDR2 reads SMNVEV (reference sequence). V was shortened by 3 bases and J by 14 bases, with 17 bases between the two germline ends. The CDR3 loop spans 14 amino acids. The CDR3 is CASSFLRPKTTLHF. Written as DNA, the CDR3 is TGTGCCAGCAGTTTCCTTCGGCCCAAAACTACCCTCCACTTT.

This chain links TRBV28 with TRBJ1-2; D call uncertain. The CDR3 has 15 amino acids. The germline V and J ends were trimmed by 3 bases and 1 base, with 12 bases remaining between them. Germline CDR1 MDHEN, CDR2 SYDVKM. CDR3 loop: CASSFPDIVNYGYTF. The CDR3 DNA reads as TGTGCCAGCAGTTTCCCCGACATCGTTAACTATGGCTACACCTTC.

This chain joins TRBV21-1 and TRBJ2-2; no check of the table's D call, TRBD2, against the DNA was made. TRBV21-1 is a pseudogene segment. CDR3 size: 16 residues. The CDR3 nucleotides read TGTGCCAGCAGCAAAATAGCGGGAGGGCCGGACGGGGAGCTGTTTTTT. It codes for CASSKIAGGPDGELFF.

The chain has TRBV3-1 (or the pseudogene TRBV3-2) and TRBJ2-7; 7 nucleotides align to TRBD1. V lost 4 bases, J lost 5 bases, and 8 bases stayed unmatched. Germline CDR1 is LGHDT and CDR2 is YNNKEL (reference sequence). The CDR3 contains 14 residues. The CDR3 reads CASSLRGSGDEQYF. The CDR3 DNA reads TGTGCCAGCAGCCTCAGGGGGAGTGGTGACGAGCAGTACTTC.

J is TRBJ1-5 and V is TRBV7-9; perhaps TRBD1 as D (6 bases). V lost 5 bases to trimming and J lost 7 bases, with 12 bases between them. The CDR3 sequence is 13 residues long. Germline values: CDR1 SEHNR, CDR2 FQNEAQ (reference sequence). CDR3 DNA: TGTGCCAGCAGCCAACTCGGGGGCCAGCCCCAGCATTTT. Translating it yields CASSQLGGQPQHF. The full variable domain, completed using reference TRBV7-9 and TRBJ1-5, is DTGVSQNPRHKITKRGQNVTFRCDPISEHNRLYWYRQTLGQGPEFLTYFQNEAQLEKSRLLSDRFSAERPKGSFSTLEIQRTEQGDSAMYLCASSQLGGQPQHFGDGTRLSIL.

The chain joins TRBV7-9 to TRBJ1-2; D gene unclear. This CDR3 spans 12 amino acids. Germline CDR1 and CDR2: SEHNR and FQNEAQ (reference sequence). V shed 1 base and J shed 8 bases, with 8 bases lying between them. The CDR3 sequence is CASSLESRGYTF. DNA of the CDR3: TGTGCCAGCAGCTTAGAGTCCAGGGGCTACACCTTC.

V usage is TRBV19 and J usage is TRBJ1-3, with a possible D match to TRBD1 (5 bases). The CDR3 consists of 13 residues. Trimming took 7 bases from V and 3 from J, leaving 10 bases between them. Germline CDR1 LNHDA, CDR2 SQIVND (reference sequence). The CDR3 region is CASMRQSGNTIYF. CDR3 DNA sequence: TGTGCCAGTATGCGACAGAGTGGAAACACCATATATTTT.

This chain joins TRBV7-2 and TRBJ1-2; D gene unclear. The CDR3 totals 13 residues. The ends were cut back, 6 bases at V and 8 bases at J, with 16 bases in the middle. Germline CDR1 SGHTA, CDR2 FQGNSA. CDR3 sequence (DNA): TGTGCCAGCAGGGATGGGTCGAGGTGGGGCTACACCTTC. Its protein is CASRDGSRWGYTF.

The chain joins TRBV28 to TRBJ2-2; 11 nucleotides agree with TRBD1. The germline gives CDR1 MDHEN, CDR2 SYDVKM. The V segment lost 3 bases and the J segment 4 bases; nucleotides outside the gene matches: 1. This CDR3 has 15 residues. Written as DNA, the CDR3 is TGTGCCAGCAGTTTCGGGACAGGGGGCACCGGGGAGCTGTTTTTT. Protein product: CASSFGTGGTGELFF.

This clone was counted a single time. The V and J genes are TRBV29-1 and TRBJ2-7; D might be TRBD1 (7 bases). The ends were cut back, 5 bases at V and 5 bases at J, with 13 bases in the middle. The germline CDR1 and CDR2 sequences are SQVTM and ANQGSEA. This CDR3 is 12 amino acids long. DNA of the CDR3: TGCAGCGTTAGCAGGGGGGAGAACGAGCAGTACTTC. Translation: CSVSRGENEQYF.

This clone has a single count. The chain is built from TRBV28 and TRBJ1-5; a possible D gene is TRBD1 (6 bases). The CDR3 is made up of 17 amino acids. Germline CDR1 MDHEN, CDR2 SYDVKM. V was shortened by 4 bases and J by 0 bases, with 16 bases between the two germline ends. DNA for the CDR3: TGTGCCAGCAGTTCCCCTGCGGCAGGGGATAGCAATCAGCCCCAGCATTTT. Residues: CASSSPAAGDSNQPQHF. The full variable domain, rest sourced from reference TRBV28 and TRBJ1-5, is DVKVTQSSRYLVKRTGEKVFLECVQDMDHENMFWYRQDPGLGLRLIYFSYDVKMKEKGDIPEGYSVSREKKERFSLILESASTNQTSMYLCASSSPAAGDSNQPQHFGDGTRLSIL.

CDR3 region: CASSQGQGRGYGYTF. As DNA, the CDR3 is TGTGCCAGCAGTCAGGGACAGGGCCGTGGGTATGGCTACACCTTC. The V call is TRBV28, the J call TRBJ1-2; 9 bases match TRBD1. The CDR3 length is 15 residues. With 5 bases clipped from V and 5 bases from J, the junction kept 9 bases outside the gene matches. Germline V gene data show CDR1 as MDHEN and CDR2 as SYDVKM.

This chain joins TRBV7-9 and TRBJ2-1, with 9 bases aligning to TRBD1. Germline CDR1 and CDR2: SEHNR and FQNEAQ (reference sequence). The CDR3 length is 15 residues. Germline trimming cut 5 bases from V and 8 bases from J; bases unmatched to any gene: 10. The CDR3 is CASSPSGTGFDEQFF. In DNA form, the CDR3 reads TGTGCCAGCAGCCCATCCGGGACAGGGTTCGATGAGCAGTTCTTC.

The CDR3 loop is CASSQLQRPEAFF. CDR3 nucleotide sequence: TGTGCCAGCAGCCAACTACAGCGACCTGAAGCTTTCTTT. The V and J genes are TRBV4-2 and TRBJ1-1; D unclear. V was cut by 2 bases and J by 6 bases, with 10 bases left in between. Germline V CDR1 and CDR2: LGHNA, YNFKEQ. This CDR3 comprises 13 residues.